This passage covers 9 T cell receptor delta chains from one sample sequenced in a study of Vγ9Vδ2 T cells in congenital toxoplasmosis. TRGC- and TRDC-specific primers primed one-tube template-switch reverse transcription to make cDNA. The TRGC primer was designed to bind both TRGC1 and TRGC2 constant genes. TCRdb made new clone calls on the reads using CATT. Here the sample spans approximately 790 delta-chain clones, 13% being singletons. Input material: gamma-delta T cells from blood. These receptors originate from a child under 10 years old born to a mother with Toxoplasma gondii infection during pregnancy, either congenitally infected or uninfected (not recorded which).

In its sample, this clone is large. The V and J genes are TRAV38-2/DV8 and TRDJ1; 10 bases align to TRDD3. Germline V lookup: CDR1 TSESDYY, CDR2 QEAYKQQN. V lost 0 bases, J lost 7 bases, and 21 bases stayed unmatched. This CDR3 comprises 20 residues. CDR3 protein: CAYRSAVGRAENWGIGKLIF. The CDR3 coding sequence is TGTGCTTATAGGAGCGCGGTGGGTCGGGCAGAAAACTGGGGGATCGGTAAACTCATCTTT.

For this clone: A read error likely explains this, since a far larger clone differs by one base. The chain carries TRDV2 and TRDJ1; 7 positions agree with TRDD3. The V segment lost 3 bases and the J segment 2 bases; nucleotides outside the gene matches: 2. CDR3 length: 13 residues. The germline V gene has CDR1 GEAIGNYY and CDR2 EKD. CDR3 region: CACDSWGTDKLIF. The CDR3 DNA is TGTGCCTGTGACTCCTGGGGGACCGATAAACTCATCTTT.

There are a few counts of this clone. A single base is all that separates this from a far larger clone, so a read error is likely. This chain connects TRDV1 to TRDJ1; maybe TRDD3 (6 bases). From germline, CDR1 is TSWWSYY and CDR2 QGS. V lost 5 bases and J lost 6, with 10 bases in between. The CDR3 has 12 amino acids. CDR3 residues: CALGMGVNKLIF. The CDR3 region has the DNA TGTGCTCTTGGGATGGGGGTCAATAAACTCATCTTT.

For this clone: The junction departs from the called germline gene at one end, perhaps through a read error. The rearrangement uses TRDV1 and TRDJ1; 12 bases are a match to TRDD3. The CDR3 loop spans 26 amino acids. The V gene's germline CDR1 is TSWWSYY and CDR2 QGS. This chain's CDR3 is CSGELGLMYWGIPTPTDTRRTDKLIF. In DNA, the CDR3 is TGCTCTGGGGAACTAGGCTTGATGTACTGGGGGATACCAACCCCTACCGACACGCGGCGGACCGATAAACTCATCTTT.

By sample share, this clone is medium-sized. V usage is TRDV2 and J usage is TRDJ1; 9 bases are a match to TRDD3. Germline V gene data show CDR1 as GEAIGNYY and CDR2 as EKD. V shed 0 bases and J 0 bases; nucleotides not matched to a gene: 7. The CDR3 spans 17 residues. The CDR3 region has the DNA TGTGCCTGTGACACCCTTACTGGGGGAGATTACACCGATAAACTCATCTTT. Translation: CACDTLTGGDYTDKLIF.

As for this clone: Since a far larger clone is one base different, this is likely a read error. The chain has TRDV1 and TRDJ1, with D possibly being TRDD3 (5 bases). Trimming removed 2 bases from V and 3 bases from J, with 40 bases in between. The CDR3 spans 24 residues. The germline V gene has CDR1 TSWWSYY and CDR2 QGS. This CDR3 reads CALGEGSSLPSWQGGTRAADKLIF. Here the CDR3 DNA reads TGTGCTCTTGGGGAAGGGAGTTCCCTCCCGAGTTGGCAGGGGGGTACGCGGGCGGCCGATAAACTCATCTTT.

This clone is categorized as large. Different DNA sequences within this sample yield the same CDR3. V usage is TRDV1 and J usage is TRDJ1; 7 bases fit TRDD2. The V segment lost 1 base and the J segment 4 bases; nucleotides outside the gene matches: 15. The CDR3 runs 18 residues. The germline V gene has CDR1 TSWWSYY and CDR2 QGS. The CDR3 sequence is CALGEHCLPEGPGDKLIF. The CDR3 bases are TGTGCTCTTGGGGAACACTGCCTTCCTGAAGGGCCGGGCGATAAACTCATCTTT.

This clone has just a few counts. TCRdb records a much larger clone's protein for this DNA, with a difference at residue 7 that likely arises from a read error; the protein given is the translation of the DNA. The chain carries TRDV2 and TRDJ1; D is ambiguous. The CDR3 covers 15 residues. Germline CDR1 reads GEAIGNYY; CDR2 reads EKD. With 0 bases removed from V and 3 bases from J, the gap between germline ends came to 13 bases. Here the CDR3 reads CACDTWCLNPDKLIF. CDR3 DNA sequence: TGTGCCTGTGACACCTGGTGCCTCAACCCCGATAAACTCATCTTT.

This clone is termed large. V is TRDV3 and J is TRDJ1; TRDD3 agrees at 12 bases. Germline V CDR1 and CDR2: TVYSNPD, GDNSRS (reference sequence). The CDR3 contains 18 residues. The V segment lost 3 bases and the J segment 4 bases; nucleotides outside the gene matches: 18. In nucleotides, the CDR3 is TGTGCCTTCGGGCCTTCCTCTACTGGGGGATACTTGAACGATAAACTCATCTTT. Encoded protein: CAFGPSSTGGYLNDKLIF.